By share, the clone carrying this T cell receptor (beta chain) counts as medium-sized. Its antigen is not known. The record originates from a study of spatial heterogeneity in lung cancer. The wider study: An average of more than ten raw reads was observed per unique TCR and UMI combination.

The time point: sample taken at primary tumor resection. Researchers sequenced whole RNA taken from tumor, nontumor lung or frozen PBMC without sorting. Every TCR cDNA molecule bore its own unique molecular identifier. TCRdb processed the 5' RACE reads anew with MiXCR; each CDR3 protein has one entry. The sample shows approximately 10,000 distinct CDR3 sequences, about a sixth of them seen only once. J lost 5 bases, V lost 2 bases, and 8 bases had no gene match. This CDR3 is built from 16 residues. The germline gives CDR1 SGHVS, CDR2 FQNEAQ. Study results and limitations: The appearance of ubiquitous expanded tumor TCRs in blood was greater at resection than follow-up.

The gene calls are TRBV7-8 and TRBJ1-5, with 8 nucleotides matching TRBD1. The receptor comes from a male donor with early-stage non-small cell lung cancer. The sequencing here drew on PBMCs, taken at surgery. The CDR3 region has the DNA TGTGCCAGCAGCTTAATGGACAGGGAAGTCGATCAGCCCCAGCATTTT. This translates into CASSLMDREVDQPQHF.